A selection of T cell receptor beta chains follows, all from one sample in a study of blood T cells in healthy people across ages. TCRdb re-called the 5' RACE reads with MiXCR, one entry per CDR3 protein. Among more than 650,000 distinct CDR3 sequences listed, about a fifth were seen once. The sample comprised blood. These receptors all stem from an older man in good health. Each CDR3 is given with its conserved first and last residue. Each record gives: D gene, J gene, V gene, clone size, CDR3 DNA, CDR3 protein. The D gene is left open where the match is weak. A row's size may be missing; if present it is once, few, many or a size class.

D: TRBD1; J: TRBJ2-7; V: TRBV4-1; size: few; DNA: TGCGCCAGCAGCCAGGGGGACAGGGACCCCTACGAGCAGTACTTC; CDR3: CASSQGDRDPYEQYF
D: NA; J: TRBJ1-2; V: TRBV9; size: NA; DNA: TGTGCCAGCAGCGCAGGGACATTGGTAGACTATGGCTACACCTTC; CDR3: CASSAGTLVDYGYTF
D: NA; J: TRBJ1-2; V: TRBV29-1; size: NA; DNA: TGCAGCGTTGGGGACCCCTGGGGGGCCTATGGCTACACCTTC; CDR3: CSVGDPWGAYGYTF
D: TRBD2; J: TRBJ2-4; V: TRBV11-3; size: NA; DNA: TGTGCCAGCAGCGGGAGAGGGACTAGCGGGGAAGCAGCCAAAAACATTCAGTACTTC; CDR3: CASSGRGTSGEAAKNIQYF
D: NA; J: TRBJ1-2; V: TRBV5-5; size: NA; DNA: TGTGCCAGCAGACCCCCAGGGGACTATGGCTACACCTTC; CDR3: CASRPPGDYGYTF
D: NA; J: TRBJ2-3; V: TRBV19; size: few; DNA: TGTGCCAGTAGTATTTCGGGAGATACGCAGTATTTT; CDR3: CASSISGDTQYF
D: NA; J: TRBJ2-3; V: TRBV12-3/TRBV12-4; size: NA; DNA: TGTGCCAGCAGCCAACAAGTCAGCGCAGATACGCAGTATTTT; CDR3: CASSQQVSADTQYF
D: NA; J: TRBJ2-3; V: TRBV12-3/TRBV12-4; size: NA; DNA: TGTGCCAGCAGTTTCAGGAGGGGGAGAGCAGATACGCAGTATTTT; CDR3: CASSFRRGRADTQYF
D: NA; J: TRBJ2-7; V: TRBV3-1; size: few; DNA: TGTGCCAGCAGCCTAACAGGCCCGAACTACGAGCAGTACTTC; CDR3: CASSLTGPNYEQYF
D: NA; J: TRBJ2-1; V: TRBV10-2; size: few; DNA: TGCGCCAGCACTCCGGACTCGGCCTCCTACAATGAGCAGTTCTTC; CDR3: CASTPDSASYNEQFF
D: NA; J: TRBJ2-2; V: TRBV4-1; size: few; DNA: TGCGCCAGCAGCCAAGCGGGGAACACCGGGGAGCTGTTTTTT; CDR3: CASSQAGNTGELFF
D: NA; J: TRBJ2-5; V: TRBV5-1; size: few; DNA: TGCGCCAGCAGCCAGCCCGGGACACCTCAAGAGACCCAGTACTTC; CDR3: CASSQPGTPQETQYF
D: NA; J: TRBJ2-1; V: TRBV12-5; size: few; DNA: TGTGCTAGTGGTTTGCAGGGTCGACCCTACAATGAGCAGTTCTTC; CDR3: CASGLQGRPYNEQFF
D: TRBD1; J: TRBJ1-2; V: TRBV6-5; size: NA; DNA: TGTGCCAGCAGTTCAGGGACAGTCCATGGCTACACCTTC; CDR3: CASSSGTVHGYTF
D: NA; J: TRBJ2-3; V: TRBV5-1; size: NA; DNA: TGCGCCAGCAGCTTGGTGTCGGGGAGTAGGGCAGATACGCAGTATTTT; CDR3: CASSLVSGSRADTQYF
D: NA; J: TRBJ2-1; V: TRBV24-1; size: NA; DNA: TGTGCCACCAGTGATTTGGAGGCGGAGTCGTTCAATGAGCAGTTCTTC; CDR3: CATSDLEAESFNEQFF